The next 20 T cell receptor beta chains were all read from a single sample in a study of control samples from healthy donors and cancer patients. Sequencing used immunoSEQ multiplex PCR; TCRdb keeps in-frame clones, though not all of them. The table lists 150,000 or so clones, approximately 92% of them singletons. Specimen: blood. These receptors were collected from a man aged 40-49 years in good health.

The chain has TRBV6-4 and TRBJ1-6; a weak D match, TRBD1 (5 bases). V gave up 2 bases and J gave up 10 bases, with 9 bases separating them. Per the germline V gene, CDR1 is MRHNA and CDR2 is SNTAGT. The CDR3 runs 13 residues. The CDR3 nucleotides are TGTGCCAGCAGTGACGCCGGGGGATCACCCCTCCACTTT. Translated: CASSDAGGSPLHF.

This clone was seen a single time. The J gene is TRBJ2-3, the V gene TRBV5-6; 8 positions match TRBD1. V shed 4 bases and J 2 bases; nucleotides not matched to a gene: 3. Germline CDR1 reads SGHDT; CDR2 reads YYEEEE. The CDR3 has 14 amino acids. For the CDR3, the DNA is TGTGCCAGCAGCCGGACAGGGCTCACAGATACGCAGTATTTT. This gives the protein CASSRTGLTDTQYF.

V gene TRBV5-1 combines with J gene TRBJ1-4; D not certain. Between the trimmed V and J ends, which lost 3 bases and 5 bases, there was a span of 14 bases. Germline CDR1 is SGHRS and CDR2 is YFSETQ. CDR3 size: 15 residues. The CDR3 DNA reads TGCGCCAGCAGCTCTGCGGGAACTATGAATGAAAAACTGTTTTTT. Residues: CASSSAGTMNEKLFF.

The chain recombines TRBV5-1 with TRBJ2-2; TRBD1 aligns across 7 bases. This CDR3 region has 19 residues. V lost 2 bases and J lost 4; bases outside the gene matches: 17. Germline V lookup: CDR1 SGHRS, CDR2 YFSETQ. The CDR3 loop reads CASSFRQPPTGRITGELFF. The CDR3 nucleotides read TGCGCCAGCAGCTTCCGCCAGCCTCCGACAGGGCGGATCACCGGGGAGCTGTTTTTT.

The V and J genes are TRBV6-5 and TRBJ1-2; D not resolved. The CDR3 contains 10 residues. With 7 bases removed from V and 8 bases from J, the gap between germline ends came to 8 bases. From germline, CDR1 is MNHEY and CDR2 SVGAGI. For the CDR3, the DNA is TGTGCCAGCACTTCTAGGGGCTACACCTTC. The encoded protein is CASTSRGYTF.

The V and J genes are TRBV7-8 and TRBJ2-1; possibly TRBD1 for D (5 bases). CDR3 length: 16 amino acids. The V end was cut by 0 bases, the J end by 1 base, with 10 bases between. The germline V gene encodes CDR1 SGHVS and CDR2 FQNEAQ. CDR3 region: CASSLAPQGSYNEQFF. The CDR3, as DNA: TGTGCCAGCAGCTTAGCGCCCCAGGGTTCCTACAATGAGCAGTTCTTC.

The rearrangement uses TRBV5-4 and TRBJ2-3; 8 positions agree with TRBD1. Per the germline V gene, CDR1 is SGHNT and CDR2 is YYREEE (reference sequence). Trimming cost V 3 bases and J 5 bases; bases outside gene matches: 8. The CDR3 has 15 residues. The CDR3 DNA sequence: TGTGCCAGCAGCTCACGACAGGGGCCCGGAGATACGCAGTATTTT. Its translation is CASSSRQGPGDTQYF.

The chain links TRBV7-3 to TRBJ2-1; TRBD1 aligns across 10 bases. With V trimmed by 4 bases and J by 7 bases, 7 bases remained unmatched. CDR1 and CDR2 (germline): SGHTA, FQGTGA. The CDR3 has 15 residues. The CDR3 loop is CASSSTGGMGNEQFF. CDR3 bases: TGTGCCAGCAGCTCGACAGGGGGCATGGGAAATGAGCAGTTCTTC.

CDR3 amino acids: CASSVDPGQGISPLHF. CDR3 sequence (DNA): TGTGCCAGCAGCGTAGACCCGGGACAGGGTATTTCACCCCTCCACTTT. V gene TRBV9 combines with J gene TRBJ1-6, with 9 nucleotides matching TRBD1. Germline V gives CDR1 SGDLS, CDR2 YYNGEE. V shed 0 bases and J 9 bases; nucleotides not matched to a gene: 7. This CDR3 spans 16 amino acids.

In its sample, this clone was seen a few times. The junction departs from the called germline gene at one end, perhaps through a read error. In nucleotides, the CDR3 is TGTGCCAGCAGCTTCAGCGGCAACCAGCCCCAGCATTTT. This sequence encodes CASSFSGNQPQHF. The chain recombines TRBV11-2 with TRBJ1-5, with D uncertain. This CDR3 has 13 amino acids. Per the germline V gene, CDR1 is SGHAT and CDR2 is FQNNGV. The full variable domain, completed using reference TRBV11-2 and TRBJ1-5, is EAGVAQSPRYKIIEKRQSVAFWCNPISGHATLYWYQQILGQGPKLLIQFQNNGVVDDSQLPKDRFSAERLKGVDSTLKIQPAKLEDSAVYLCASSFSGNQPQHFGDGTRLSIL.

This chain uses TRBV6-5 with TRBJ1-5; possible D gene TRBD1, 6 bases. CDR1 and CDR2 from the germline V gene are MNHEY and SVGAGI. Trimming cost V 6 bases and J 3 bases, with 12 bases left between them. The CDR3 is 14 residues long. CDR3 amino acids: CASSSGQNNQPQHF. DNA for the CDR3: TGTGCCAGCAGCTCGGGACAAAACAATCAGCCCCAGCATTTT.

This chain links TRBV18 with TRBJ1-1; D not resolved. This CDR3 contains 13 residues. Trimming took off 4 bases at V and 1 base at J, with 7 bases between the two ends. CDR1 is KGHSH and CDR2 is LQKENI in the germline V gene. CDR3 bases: TGTGCCAGCTCACTTCAGGCGAACACTGAAGCTTTCTTT. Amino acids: CASSLQANTEAFF.

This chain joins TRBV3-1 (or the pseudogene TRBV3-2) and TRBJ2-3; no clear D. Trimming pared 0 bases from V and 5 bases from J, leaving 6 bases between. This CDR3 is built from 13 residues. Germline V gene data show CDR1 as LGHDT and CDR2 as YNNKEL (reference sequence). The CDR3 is CASSQEQQDTQYF. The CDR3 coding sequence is TGTGCCAGCAGCCAAGAACAACAAGATACGCAGTATTTT.

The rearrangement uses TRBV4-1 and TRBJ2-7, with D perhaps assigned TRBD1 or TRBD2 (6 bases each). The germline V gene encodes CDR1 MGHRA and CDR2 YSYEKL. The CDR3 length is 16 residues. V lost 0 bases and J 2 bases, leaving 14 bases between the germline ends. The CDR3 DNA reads TGCGCCAGCAGCCAAGAAAACAGGGAGGAAACCTACGAGCAGTACTTC. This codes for CASSQENREETYEQYF.

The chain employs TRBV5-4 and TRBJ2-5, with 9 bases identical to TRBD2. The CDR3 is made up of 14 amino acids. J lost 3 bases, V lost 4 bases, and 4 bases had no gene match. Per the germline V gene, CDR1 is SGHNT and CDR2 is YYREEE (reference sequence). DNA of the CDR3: TGTGCCAGCAGCCCTGGCGGGGGGGAAGAGACCCAGTACTTC. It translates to CASSPGGGEETQYF.

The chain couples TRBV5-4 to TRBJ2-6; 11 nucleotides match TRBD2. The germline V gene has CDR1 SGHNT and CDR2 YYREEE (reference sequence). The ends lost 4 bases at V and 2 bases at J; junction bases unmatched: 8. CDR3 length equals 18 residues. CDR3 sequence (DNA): TGTGCCAGCAGCGGTCCCGGGACTAGCGGCCCTGGGGCCAACGTCCTGACTTTC. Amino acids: CASSGPGTSGPGANVLTF.

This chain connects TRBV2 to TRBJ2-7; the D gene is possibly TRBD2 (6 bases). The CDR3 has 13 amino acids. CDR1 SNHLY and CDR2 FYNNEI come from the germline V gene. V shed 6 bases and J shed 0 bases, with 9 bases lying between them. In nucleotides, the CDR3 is TGTGCCAGCAGGGCGGGGATCTCCTACGAGCAGTACTTC. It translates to CASRAGISYEQYF.

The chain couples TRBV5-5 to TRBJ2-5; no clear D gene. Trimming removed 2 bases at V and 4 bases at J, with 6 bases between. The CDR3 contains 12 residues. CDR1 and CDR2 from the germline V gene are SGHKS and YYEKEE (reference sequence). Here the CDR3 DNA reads TGTGCCAGCAGCTTTGCACGAGAGACCCAGTACTTC. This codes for CASSFARETQYF. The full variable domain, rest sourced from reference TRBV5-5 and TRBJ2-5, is DAGVTQSPTHLIKTRGQQVTLRCSPISGHKSVSWYQQVLGQGPQFIFQYYEKEERGRGNFPDRFSARQFPNYSSELNVNALLLGDSALYLCASSFARETQYFGPGTRLLVL.

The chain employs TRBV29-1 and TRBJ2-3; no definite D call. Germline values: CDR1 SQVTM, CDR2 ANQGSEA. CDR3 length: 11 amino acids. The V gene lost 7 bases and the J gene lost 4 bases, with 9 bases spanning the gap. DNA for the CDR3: TGCAGCGCTCGGATCGCAGATACGCAGTATTTT. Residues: CSARIADTQYF.

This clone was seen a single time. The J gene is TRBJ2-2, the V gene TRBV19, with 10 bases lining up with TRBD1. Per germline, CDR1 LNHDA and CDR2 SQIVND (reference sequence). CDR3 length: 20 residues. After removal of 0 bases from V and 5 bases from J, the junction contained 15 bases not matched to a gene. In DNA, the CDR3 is TGTGCCAGTAGTATAGATCAGCCCCCGACAGGGGGCATGGATACCGGGGAGCTGTTTTTT. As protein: CASSIDQPPTGGMDTGELFF.